The next 13 T cell receptor beta chains were all read from a single sample in a study of vaccination effects on CD4 cells after COVID-19. Viral peptide pools were used in the ViraFEST assay to expand antigen-specific CD4+ T cells, and sequencing came afterward. It was after nine to ten days of culture that CD4+ T cells were isolated. Absence of prior SARS-CoV-2 infection characterized the vaccine recipients, who showed negative nucleocapsid antibodies. These receptors' targets are unknown. Profiling relied on immunoSEQ multiplex PCR, and the TCRdb table lists in-frame clones only, not all of them. The sample yields tens of thousands of clones, approximately 76% seen once. The material was CD4+ T cells from PBMCs cultured with HCoV-NL63 spike peptides, obtained before COVID-19 vaccination. These receptors all come from a human donor who received a COVID-19 vaccine.

A few counts support this clone. The chain's CDR3 is CASSAGYDEQFF. In DNA, the CDR3 is TGTGCCAGCTCAGCGGGGTACGATGAGCAGTTCTTC. The rearrangement uses TRBV18 and TRBJ2-1, with a weak D call TRBD2 (6 bases). Germline CDR1 is KGHSH and CDR2 is LQKENI. The CDR3 is 12 residues long. V gave up 5 bases and J gave up 8 bases, with 10 bases separating them.

The V gene is TRBV6-5, the J gene TRBJ1-3, with a weak D call TRBD1 (5 bases). V was clipped by 9 bases and J by 2 bases, with 14 bases between them. Germline V lookup: CDR1 MNHEY, CDR2 SVGAGI. This CDR3 has 14 amino acids. Here the CDR3 reads CASGVRGAGNTIYF. DNA for the CDR3: TGTGCCAGTGGGGTTAGGGGCGCTGGAAACACCATATATTTT.

The chain is built from TRBV9 and TRBJ1-4, with TRBD1 as a possible D gene (5 bases). CDR3 length equals 15 residues. Germline V gives CDR1 SGDLS, CDR2 YYNGEE. V lost 0 bases to trimming and J lost 4 bases, with 10 bases between them. CDR3 nucleotide sequence: TGTGCCAGCAGCGTAGACCTGGGGGTTAATGAAAAACTGTTTTTT. The encoded protein is CASSVDLGVNEKLFF.

The chain couples TRBV27 to TRBJ2-1; TRBD2 aligns across 12 bases. There are 18 residues in the CDR3. The V and J ends lost 5 bases and 0 bases, in that order; junction bases with no gene match: 8. From germline, CDR1 is MNHEY and CDR2 SMNVEV (reference sequence). The DNA for the CDR3 is TGTGCCAGCAGTCCGCGGACTAGCGGGGTGAGCTCCTACAATGAGCAGTTCTTC. Translated: CASSPRTSGVSSYNEQFF.

V usage is TRBV5-4 and J usage is TRBJ2-2, with 7 bases fitting TRBD2. CDR1 and CDR2 (germline): SGHNT, YYREEE (reference sequence). V shed 2 bases and J 6 bases; nucleotides not matched to a gene: 10. The CDR3 runs to 16 residues. CDR3 nucleotides: TGTGCCAGCAGCTTACAACGACTAGCAACCCCCGGGGAGCTGTTTTTT. This translates into CASSLQRLATPGELFF.

The rearrangement joins TRBV5-1 to TRBJ1-6; a weak D match, TRBD1 (5 bases). V was pared by 3 bases and J by 10 bases, with 17 bases between. Looked up from germline, CDR1 is SGHRS and CDR2 is YFSETQ. This CDR3 has 15 residues. CDR3 nucleotides: TGCGCCAGCAGCTCTTCGGGACTATCGGGGTCACCCCTCCACTTT. Its translation is CASSSSGLSGSPLHF.

The chain joins TRBV19 to TRBJ2-3; D is ambiguous. CDR3 length: 18 residues. Trimming removed 4 bases from V and 2 bases from J, with 22 bases in between. Germline values: CDR1 LNHDA, CDR2 SQIVND (reference sequence). The CDR3 reads CASSTLPVVAVATDTQYF. The CDR3 coding sequence is TGTGCCAGTAGTACTCTCCCGGTGGTGGCAGTCGCCACAGATACGCAGTATTTT.

This CDR3 reads CASSQIQGPIGYTF. CDR3 in DNA: TGTGCCAGCAGCCAAATCCAGGGTCCAATTGGCTACACCTTC. The V and J genes are TRBV6-2 or TRBV6-3 and TRBJ1-2, with a tentative D call TRBD1 (5 bases). The CDR3 is 14 residues long. The V gene lost 6 bases and the J gene lost 7 bases, with 18 bases spanning the gap. CDR1 and CDR2 (germline): MNHEY, SVGEGT.

The V and J genes are TRBV7-2 and TRBJ2-5, with unresolved D. The CDR3 sequence is 14 residues long. Germline CDR1 SGHTA, CDR2 FQGNSA. V shed 1 base and J shed 3 bases, with 9 bases lying between them. CDR3 in amino acids: CASSLDRGEETQYF. Here the CDR3 DNA reads TGTGCCAGCAGCTTAGACCGTGGGGAAGAGACCCAGTACTTC.

The genes are TRBV24-1 and TRBJ2-1, with 12 bases aligning to TRBD2. Germline CDR1 KGHDR, CDR2 SFDVKD. V lost 2 bases and J lost 0; bases outside the gene matches: 10. CDR3 size: 20 residues. CDR3 DNA: TGTGCCACCAGTGATTCCCTTACTAGCGGGGGGTTAAGCTCCTACAATGAGCAGTTCTTC. This sequence encodes CATSDSLTSGGLSSYNEQFF.

This clone turned up a few times. The J gene is TRBJ1-2, the V gene TRBV24-1; D remains ambiguous. The V and J ends lost 4 bases and 5 bases respectively, with 13 bases between them. CDR1 and CDR2 from the germline V gene are KGHDR and SFDVKD. The CDR3 covers 14 residues. The CDR3 DNA sequence: TGTGCCACCAGTGAGCCTACAGAATCTTATGGCTACACCTTC. Translated, it gives CATSEPTESYGYTF.

In the case of this clone: Other DNA sequences in this specimen translate into the identical CDR3. The chain recombines TRBV6-6 with TRBJ1-5; D is uncertain. The germline CDR1 and CDR2 sequences are MNHNY and SVGAGI (reference sequence). This CDR3 has 12 amino acids. The germline V and J ends were trimmed by 6 bases and 1 base, with 4 bases remaining between them. The CDR3 is CASRGSNQPQHF. The CDR3 bases are TGTGCCAGCAGGGGGAGCAATCAGCCCCAGCATTTT.

The chain recombines TRBV6-1 with TRBJ1-6; D uncertain. Germline V gene data show CDR1 as MNHNS and CDR2 as SASEGT. This CDR3 region has 16 residues. V lost 4 bases and J 0 bases, leaving 10 bases between the germline ends. The CDR3 reads CASSARFSSYNSPLHF. The CDR3 DNA reads TGTGCCAGCAGTGCTCGATTCAGCTCCTATAATTCACCCCTCCACTTT.